Listed below are T cell receptor beta chains from one sample, sequenced in a study of shared clonotypes between healthy human individuals. Profiling relied on immunoSEQ multiplex PCR, and the TCRdb table lists in-frame clones only, not all of them. The table records about 2.5 million clones, around 90% of them present only once. The sample taken for sequencing was naive CD4+ T cells from PBMCs. These TCRs come from a man between 18 and 29 years old in good health. Some clones in this sample may be carry-over from other donors' samples. The CDR3 runs from the conserved cysteine through the conserved F or W.

j_gene,v_gene,CDR3aa
TRBJ2-7,TRBV5-6,CASSRVGSGDYF
TRBJ2-3,TRBV12-5,CASAPLAGGPDTQYF
TRBJ1-2,TRBV6-5,CASTRSSRNPQGYTF
-,TRBV2,CASSNGQGLVYEQYF
TRBJ1-1,TRBV7-3,CASSLDTGTEAFF
TRBJ2-6,TRBV7-9,CASSLGAGANVLTF
TRBJ1-2,TRBV5-1,CASSLEVYYPGTGPIGNGYTF
TRBJ2-4,TRBV15,CATSSPSGSIGDIQYF
TRBJ2-7,TRBV28,CASSSHLRTGYTWREQYF
TRBJ1-2,TRBV1,CTSSQDGRGSYGYTF
TRBJ2-6,TRBV27,CASRPTPSGANVLTF
TRBJ1-5,TRBV27,CASRFLGLLGPQHF
TRBJ2-7,TRBV18,CASSPERGPSYEQYF
TRBJ1-1,TRBV2,CASSEAWQGGEAFF
TRBJ1-5,TRBV28,CASSSTVYSNQPQHF
TRBJ2-7,TRBV15,CATSRASGTVYEQYF
TRBJ1-3,TRBV28,CASSQQGGGSGNTIYF
TRBJ2-1,TRBV6-1,CASSGGDAYNEQFF
TRBJ2-2,TRBV5-6,CASSFIAGGELFF
TRBJ2-7,TRBV5-4,CASSSTSGSLDEQYF
TRBJ2-1,TRBV25-1,CASSEPGTSGRGEQFF
TRBJ1-5,TRBV30,CAWKGRGNQPQHF
TRBJ2-7,TRBV29-1,CSVGGRATYEQYF
TRBJ1-2,TRBV7-8,CASSLSVSYGYTF
TRBJ2-1,TRBV5-4,CASSWTVDNEQFF
TRBJ2-3,TRBV6-5,CASRKWTGGTDTQYF
TRBJ1-2,TRBV19,CASRAKGQGFYGYTF
TRBJ2-1,TRBV18,CASSPGLAIDEQFF
TRBJ2-7,TRBV5-1,CASSLPNYEQYF
TRBJ2-7,TRBV19,CASSSRRGADSYEQYF
TRBJ2-5,TRBV6-5,CASSYPTREGTQYF
TRBJ2-2,TRBV14,CASSQDPGLGLTANTGELFF
TRBJ1-1,TRBV6-6,CASRSRNTEAFF
TRBJ2-7,TRBV5-1,CASSLGGTHYEQYF
TRBJ1-3,TRBV7-8,CASSTQGQGAASHIYF
TRBJ2-7,TRBV5-1,CASSWTGESYEQYF
TRBJ2-7,TRBV6-5,CASYKGRRYF
TRBJ1-1,TRBV5-6,CASSTEPDRAGWEAFF
TRBJ2-1,TRBV6-4,CASSASGGDEQFF
TRBJ2-2,TRBV10-3,CAISGHGGTTGELFF
TRBJ2-3,TRBV10-3,CAISESARQKSSTDTQYF
TRBJ1-1,TRBV5-1,CASSQETGVHTEAFF
TRBJ2-2,TRBV18,CASSPPSGPGELFF
TRBJ2-3,TRBV5-1,CASSAGLAGADTQYF
TRBJ2-7,TRBV28,CATSLGRYEQYF
TRBJ1-3,TRBV5-1,CASQEGRGNTIYF
TRBJ1-1,TRBV18,CASSRDFWGGTEAFF
TRBJ2-5,TRBV6-5,CASRAETQYF
TRBJ1-2,TRBV4-1,CASSQDLQGAGYGYTF
TRBJ2-1,TRBV7-9,CASSSTSGNNEQFF